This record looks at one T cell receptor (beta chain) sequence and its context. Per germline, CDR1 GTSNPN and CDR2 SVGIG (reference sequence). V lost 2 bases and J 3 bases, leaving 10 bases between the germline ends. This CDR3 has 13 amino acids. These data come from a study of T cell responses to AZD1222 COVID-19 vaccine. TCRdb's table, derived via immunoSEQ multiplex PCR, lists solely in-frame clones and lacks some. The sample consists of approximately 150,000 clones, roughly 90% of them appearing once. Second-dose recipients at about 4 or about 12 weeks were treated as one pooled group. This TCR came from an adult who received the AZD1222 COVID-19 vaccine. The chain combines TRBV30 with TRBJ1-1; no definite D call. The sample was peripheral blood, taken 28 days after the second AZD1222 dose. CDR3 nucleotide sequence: TGTGCCTGGAGTCTGGAAAGAGACACTGAAGCTTTCTTT. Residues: CAWSLERDTEAFF.